Listed here is a single T cell receptor (beta chain). These data belong to a study of cytomegalovirus exposure and HLA in healthy donors. There are 17 residues in the CDR3. Germline values: CDR1 LNHDA, CDR2 SQIVND (reference sequence). J lost 0 bases, V lost 0 bases, and 4 bases had no gene match. The PCR ran on 60 Vbeta and 13 Jbeta primers. Using immunoSEQ multiplex PCR, the repertoire was profiled, and TCRdb retains in-frame clones only, with some absent. The repertoire has 150,000 to 200,000 clones, approximately 65% of them found once; the top ten carry around 3.2%. This receptor was identified in a man aged 40-49 years in good health and CMV-seronegative. This rearrangement joins TRBV19 to TRBJ1-3; 8 bases map to TRBD1. The sequenced sample was PBMCs. The CDR3 loop is CASSIEGDRSSGNTIYF. The DNA for the CDR3 is TGTGCCAGTAGTATAGAGGGGGACAGGAGCTCTGGAAACACCATATATTTT.